This T cell receptor beta chain originates from a study of molecular identifiers for immune sequencing clone quantification. This clonotype appeared many times. What it binds is unknown. Germline V gene data show CDR1 as MNHEY and CDR2 as SMNVEV (reference sequence). Trimming took off 3 bases at V and 5 bases at J, with 20 bases between the two ends. CDR3 length: 17 amino acids. Sorting was used to obtain naive CD8 T cells (CD8+CD4-CCR7+CD45RA+). Study-wide results and limits: Underestimation of highly expanded clone sizes could arise where identical TCR molecules share a barcode.

TCRdb processed the PCR reads anew with MiXCR; each CDR3 protein has one entry. The sample carries more than 250,000 distinct CDR3 sequences, 20% to 25% recorded once. The TCR was taken from a human donor in good health. Some libraries in this study had Jurkat cell RNA spiked in. The sample taken for sequencing was naive CD8+ T cells from blood, with Jurkat cell RNA spiked in. The sample's subset: FACS-sorted CD8+CD4-CCR7+CD45RA+ naive T cells. The rearrangement uses TRBV27 and TRBJ1-5, with D possibly TRBD1 on 5 matching bases. CDR3 region: CASSFISPGHGYQPQHF. The DNA for the CDR3 is TGTGCCAGCAGTTTTATCTCCCCAGGACATGGGTATCAGCCCCAGCATTTT.